These T cell receptor beta chains were read from a single sample in a study of blood T cell repertoires in COVID-19. Profiling relied on immunoSEQ multiplex PCR, and the TCRdb table lists in-frame clones only, not all of them. This sample has some 68,000 clones, with 90% found just once. Input material: peripheral blood. The origin of the receptors is a man over 45 with COVID-19, enrolled during active disease. The CDR3 runs from the conserved cysteine through the conserved F or W. A D gene is named only where the DNA matches it firmly.

J,D,V,CDR3
TRBJ2-7,TRBD2,TRBV18,CASSPENIAGGHEQYF
TRBJ1-6,NA,TRBV6-5,CASSSGYNSPLHF
TRBJ2-1,NA,TRBV21-1,CASSVSGLAGPLNNEQFF
TRBJ2-1,NA,TRBV9,CASSYYSSPNEQFF
TRBJ2-3,NA,TRBV6-5,CASSSPGSGVTDTQYF
TRBJ1-1,NA,TRBV24-1,CATSDFKQGRGLDTEAFF
TRBJ2-1,TRBD2,TRBV5-4,CASSGGTSGMYNEQFF
TRBJ2-1,TRBD2,TRBV7-8,CASSPLGGEQFF
TRBJ1-4,TRBD1,TRBV6-5,CASRGQDLWDEKLFF
TRBJ2-4,NA,TRBV29-1,CSVGARVGKNIQYF
TRBJ2-5,NA,TRBV3-1/TRBV3-2,CASSQDLTRETQYF
TRBJ2-7,TRBD1,TRBV7-8,CASSLRLGQGPREQYF
TRBJ1-4,NA,TRBV25-1,CASSDYGATNEKLFF
TRBJ1-1,NA,TRBV28,CASSFNSYTNTEAFF
TRBJ2-2,NA,TRBV10-3,CAIMRDGTGELFF
TRBJ1-2,NA,TRBV19,CASSQGQGGYTF
TRBJ2-5,TRBD1,TRBV2,CASTSDRGHLKETQYF
TRBJ1-6,TRBD1,TRBV24-1,CATSDSGTEGPLHF
TRBJ2-1,NA,TRBV29-1,CSVDRGLAGAGYEQFF
TRBJ1-1,NA,TRBV7-7,CASSLVFQGGHTEAFF
TRBJ2-2,TRBD2,TRBV7-9,CASSYFGSAGVVTGELFF
TRBJ1-1,NA,TRBV28,CASIENTEAFF
TRBJ2-7,TRBD1,TRBV2,CASIERQGAQRYEQYF
TRBJ2-1,NA,TRBV9,CASSAQTVNEQFF
TRBJ1-2,NA,TRBV6-5,CASRQGPNYGYTF
TRBJ2-3,TRBD2,TRBV4-1,CASSQGASGTVDTQYF
TRBJ2-7,NA,TRBV9,CASSVGGLEQYF
TRBJ2-1,NA,TRBV7-2,CASSLLPTMGNEQFF
TRBJ2-7,NA,TRBV9,CASSVGTGVTYEQYF
TRBJ2-7,TRBD2,TRBV20-1,CSASKIAGGPGYEQYF
TRBJ2-1,NA,TRBV15,CATSRRVGSYNEQFF
TRBJ1-6,NA,TRBV30,CAWSLPGTGSGVHF
TRBJ2-2,TRBD2,TRBV28,CASSFYFGTSGRPQNTGELFF
TRBJ2-1,NA,TRBV30,CAWSGDLKDEQFF
TRBJ2-5,NA,TRBV7-2,CASSLGEGETQYF
TRBJ2-5,TRBD2,TRBV5-6,CASSFGLAGVETQYF
TRBJ2-1,NA,TRBV5-1,CASSLQGRSSYNEQFF
TRBJ2-5,TRBD2,TRBV11-2,CASSPGTRDQETQYF
TRBJ2-6,NA,TRBV5-1,CASSLGRTGSGANVLTF
TRBJ1-5,NA,TRBV6-5,CASSPRGGQPQHF
TRBJ1-1,NA,TRBV2,CASKLRGSGDTEAFF
TRBJ2-7,NA,TRBV11-2,CASSLSAGSSYEQYF
TRBJ2-1,NA,TRBV15,CATSREALAANEQFF
TRBJ2-7,NA,TRBV4-1,CASSQPTARRAYEQYF
TRBJ1-2,TRBD1,TRBV30,CAWSVTAGGGYTF
TRBJ1-2,TRBD1,TRBV27,CASSPGTASNYGYTF
TRBJ1-6,NA,TRBV15,CATSRDAAGSSPLHF
TRBJ2-7,TRBD1,TRBV5-1,CASSFGQARGEQYF
TRBJ1-5,NA,TRBV30,CAWSHRQGGQPQHF
TRBJ1-2,NA,TRBV30,CAWSSGQTYGYTF
TRBJ2-7,NA,TRBV18,CASSEGLTTTYEQYF
TRBJ1-5,NA,TRBV4-1,CASSQDPFNRADQPQHF
TRBJ2-2,NA,TRBV11-3,CASSPTRGTGELFF
TRBJ2-7,TRBD1,TRBV19,CASSPGQGGSYEQYF
TRBJ2-3,TRBD1,TRBV7-2,CASSDRTGGTDTQYF
TRBJ1-2,TRBD1,TRBV5-6,CASSVRTGSRYTF
TRBJ2-3,TRBD2,TRBV7-9,CASSPLAGGPSDTQYF
TRBJ2-7,NA,TRBV7-2,CASSLAGVAYEQYF
TRBJ2-5,NA,TRBV6-1,CASSEARGPETQYF